This section outlines one T cell receptor beta chain sequence together with its context. The antigen remains undetermined. This sample was included in a study of PD-1 blockade in classical Hodgkin lymphoma. For the study at large: The nivolumab dose that patients received was 3 mg/kg, given intravenously every 2 weeks. Study-level points and caveats: Baseline diversity resembling that of newly diagnosed patients was seen in complete responders. Healthy donors reportedly exceeded newly diagnosed patients in baseline TCR diversity. Undefined causes, possibly disease activity or prior therapy, underlie the repertoire differences.

Relapses following autologous stem cell transplantation were seen in all patients, with brentuximab vedotin exposure varying. Negative magnetic selection isolated CD4+ T cells from thawed PBMCs. Produced via immunoSEQ multiplex PCR; TCRdb's table is partial and in-frame only. The repertoire includes around 36,000 clones, over 75% of them detected once, and roughly 0.2% sits in the top ten. After removal of 5 bases from V and 6 bases from J, the junction contained 3 bases not matched to a gene. CDR1 is SGHVS and CDR2 is FNYEAQ in the germline V gene. CDR3 length: 13 residues. The chain carries TRBV7-6 and TRBJ2-2; 7 nucleotides align to TRBD1. The sample was CD4+ T cells from blood, taken at baseline. The origin of this receptor is a human donor with classical Hodgkin lymphoma. The CDR3 loop reads CASSPTGAGELFF. The CDR3 DNA reads TGTGCCAGCAGCCCAACAGGGGCCGGGGAGCTGTTTTTT.